What follows are 10 T cell receptor beta chains derived from one specimen sequenced in a study of control samples from healthy donors and cancer patients. Profiling relied on immunoSEQ multiplex PCR, and the TCRdb table lists in-frame clones only, not all of them. The sample lists over 150,000 clones, approximately 95% occurring once. The sequencing sample was made of blood. Receptors originate from a man between 18 and 29 years old in good health.

The chain combines TRBV29-1 with TRBJ1-1; tentative D call: TRBD1 (5 bases). V gave up 7 bases and J gave up 7 bases, with 19 bases separating them. This CDR3 is 13 amino acids long. Germline assignment: CDR1 SQVTM and CDR2 ANQGSEA. This CDR3 is CSASRAGPNEAFF. For the CDR3, the DNA is TGCAGCGCCTCCCGGGCAGGGCCGAATGAAGCTTTCTTT.

The chain combines TRBV20-1 with TRBJ2-1, with D possibly TRBD1 on 5 matching bases. V was trimmed by 6 bases and J by 8 bases, leaving 8 bases between them. The germline V gene encodes CDR1 DFQATT and CDR2 SNEGSKA (reference sequence). The CDR3 contains 10 residues. As DNA, the CDR3 is TGCAGTGCCAGGGCAGATGAGCAGTTCTTC. It specifies CSARADEQFF.

The gene calls are TRBV9 and TRBJ1-6; D remains unclear. CDR1 SGDLS and CDR2 YYNGEE come from the germline V gene. The V gene lost 6 bases and the J gene lost 0 bases, with 10 bases spanning the gap. The CDR3 contains 15 residues. The CDR3 sequence: CASTEDGSYNSPLHF. The CDR3 DNA sequence: TGTGCCAGCACCGAGGACGGCTCCTATAATTCACCCCTCCACTTT.

The chain joins TRBV4-2 to TRBJ2-7; D may match TRBD1 or TRBD2 (5 bases each). There are 15 residues in the CDR3. Germline-derived CDR1 and CDR2 are LGHNA and YNFKEQ. V was cut by 5 bases and J by 2 bases, with 16 bases left in between. The CDR3 loop is CASSYRDERTYEQYF. CDR3 in DNA: TGTGCCAGCAGCTACCGGGACGAGAGGACCTACGAGCAGTACTTC.

To note about this clone: One junction end disagrees with the germline gene, perhaps due to a read error. The same CDR3 arises from other DNA sequences in this sample as well. The CDR3 bases are TGCGCCAGCAGCGGGGAACAGGGGGGCCGCTATGGCTACACTTTC. Translation gives CASSGEQGGRYGYTF. The chain uses TRBV5-1 and TRBJ1-2, with 8 bases that match TRBD1. This CDR3 is 15 amino acids long. CDR1 and CDR2 (germline): SGHRS, YFSETQ. The variable domain in full, completed from reference TRBV5-1 and TRBJ1-2, reads KAGVTQTPRYLIKTRGQQVTLSCSPISGHRSVSWYQQTPGQGLQFLFEYFSETQRNKGNFPGRFSGRQFSNSRSEMNVSTLELGDSALYLCASSGEQGGRYGYTFGSGTRLTVV.

The rearrangement uses TRBV6-6 and TRBJ2-3; the match to TRBD2 covers 7 bases. This CDR3 is built from 17 residues. V gave up 6 bases and J gave up 0 bases; unmatched junction bases: 12. CDR1 MNHNY and CDR2 SVGAGI come from the germline V gene (reference sequence). The CDR3 is CASRRSLAPESTDTQYF. Here the CDR3 DNA reads TGTGCCAGCAGACGATCACTAGCGCCGGAAAGCACAGATACGCAGTATTTT.

The chain recombines TRBV5-8 with TRBJ2-1; D call uncertain. Trimming took 4 bases from V and 0 from J, leaving 14 bases between them. CDR3 length equals 16 residues. Germline V CDR1 and CDR2: SGHTS, YDEGEE. CDR3 sequence: CASSLLPWDSYNEQFF. CDR3 in DNA: TGTGCCAGCAGCCTCCTACCGTGGGACTCCTACAATGAGCAGTTCTTC.

J is TRBJ1-4 and V is TRBV3-1 (or the pseudogene TRBV3-2), with D maybe TRBD1 (6 bases). The CDR3 runs 12 residues. V was shortened by 7 bases and J by 7 bases, with 10 bases between the two germline ends. Germline CDR1 and CDR2: LGHDT and YNNKEL (reference sequence). CDR3 DNA: TGTGCCAGCACCCTCAGGGGTGAAAAACTGTTTTTT. Its protein is CASTLRGEKLFF.

The genes are TRBV5-4 and TRBJ2-3; 8 bases align to TRBD2. The CDR3 contains 17 residues. V was clipped by 6 bases and J by 0 bases; unmatched bases: 12. Looked up from germline, CDR1 is SGHNT and CDR2 is YYREEE (reference sequence). The CDR3 DNA is TGTGCCAGCACCAGGCAGCGGGGGCGTTCTAGCACAGATACGCAGTATTTT. It codes for CASTRQRGRSSTDTQYF.

The sample holds one count of this clone. The chain combines TRBV5-4 with TRBJ2-1, with 12 nucleotides matching TRBD2. V trimming: 1 base; J trimming: 2 bases; junction bases outside the gene matches: 10. The CDR3 totals 19 residues. CDR1 and CDR2 (germline): SGHNT, YYREEE (reference sequence). The CDR3 DNA reads TGTGCCAGCAGCTTGTTGCCCCTAGCGGGGGGGCTCCCCTACAATGAGCAGTTCTTC. Translated, it gives CASSLLPLAGGLPYNEQFF.